Below are 29 T cell receptor beta chains sequenced from a single sample in a study of T cells expressing NK-cell markers. One entry per CDR3 protein, without DNA, is what TCRdb gives after re-calling the 5' RACE reads. This table lists approximately 550,000 distinct CDR3 sequences. Sequencing input: blood T cells: a sorted CD56 or NKG2C T cell subset, CD4+ or CD8+ T cells, or bulk PBMC T cells (not recorded which). These receptor sequences come from a man between 18 and 35 years old in good health.

J is TRBJ2-3 and V is TRBV2. CDR1 is SNHLY and CDR2 is FYNNEI in the germline V gene. This CDR3 comprises 12 residues. The CDR3 reads CASTVGIGTQYF.

The CDR3 here is CASTGTGGTDTQYF. The rearrangement uses TRBV7-8 and TRBJ2-3; the TRBD1 assignment by TCRdb is unverifiable without DNA. This CDR3 contains 14 residues. Germline assignment: CDR1 SGHVS and CDR2 FQNEAQ.

The gene calls are TRBV20-1 and TRBJ2-1. Germline V gives CDR1 DFQATT, CDR2 SNEGSKA (reference sequence). This CDR3 contains 13 residues. The CDR3 protein is CSPTGLSNNEQFF.

The genes are TRBV7-2 and TRBJ2-2; absent DNA, TCRdb's TRBD2 call cannot be checked. CDR3 length: 14 amino acids. Per germline, CDR1 SGHTA and CDR2 FQGNSA. CDR3 amino acids: CASHPAGGTGELFF.

V and J are TRBV5-1 and TRBJ1-6; the D gene TCRdb calls, TRBD1, cannot be checked with no DNA. CDR1 is SGHRS, CDR2 YFSETQ, per germline. CDR3 length equals 17 residues. The CDR3 reads CASSLDGGGSYNSPLHF.

This chain connects TRBV10-3 to TRBJ2-1; the D call from TCRdb, TRBD2, cannot be confirmed without DNA. The germline gives CDR1 ENHRY, CDR2 SYGVKD. The CDR3 is made up of 15 amino acids. CDR3 in amino acids: CAPGPSEGIYNEQFF.

The gene calls are TRBV24-1 and TRBJ1-2; TCRdb selects TRBD1, and the lack of DNA leaves this call unchecked. This CDR3 is 14 amino acids long. Per the germline V gene, CDR1 is KGHDR and CDR2 is SFDVKD. The CDR3: CATSDHGQNYGYTF.

The chain carries TRBV7-2 and TRBJ1-4. The CDR3 has 16 residues. From germline, CDR1 is SGHTA and CDR2 FQGNSA. The CDR3 region is CASSLGTLVPNEKLFF.

This rearrangement joins TRBV7-9 to TRBJ2-3; TCRdb picks TRBD2, but there is no DNA to check that call. This CDR3 is 16 amino acids long. Germline loops: CDR1 SEHNR, CDR2 FQNEAQ (reference sequence). This CDR3 is CASSFEREPHTDTQYF.

The chain has TRBV28 and TRBJ2-5; the TRBD1 assignment by TCRdb is unverifiable without DNA. Germline V lookup: CDR1 MDHEN, CDR2 SYDVKM. The CDR3 sequence is 13 residues long. The CDR3 region is CASESGGLKTQYF. Filled out from reference TRBV28 and TRBJ2-5, the complete variable domain reads DVKVTQSSRYLVKRTGEKVFLECVQDMDHENMFWYRQDPGLGLRLIYFSYDVKMKEKGDIPEGYSVSREKKERFSLILESASTNQTSMYLCASESGGLKTQYFGPGTRLLVL.

The chain carries TRBV20-1 and TRBJ2-7; the D gene TCRdb calls, TRBD2, cannot be checked with no DNA. Germline-derived CDR1 and CDR2 are DFQATT and SNEGSKA (reference sequence). There are 15 residues in the CDR3. This CDR3 is CSAPPLAGSIYEQYF.

This chain links TRBV2 with TRBJ2-1. Germline loops: CDR1 SNHLY, CDR2 FYNNEI. The CDR3 totals 14 residues. CDR3 sequence: CASSVASFYNEQFF.

The rearrangement joins TRBV5-1 to TRBJ2-3; TCRdb proposes TRBD2, but this gene call is untestable without DNA. Germline-derived CDR1 and CDR2 are SGHRS and YFSETQ. This CDR3 contains 15 residues. The CDR3: CASSPSTSSTDTQYF.

V gene TRBV4-1 combines with J gene TRBJ2-3; the TRBD2 assignment by TCRdb is unverifiable without DNA. The CDR3 consists of 17 residues. The V gene's germline CDR1 is MGHRA and CDR2 YSYEKL. CDR3 in amino acids: CASSPTPGLAATDTQYF.

The chain recombines TRBV12-3 or TRBV12-4 with TRBJ2-7; the TCRdb call, TRBD1, lacks DNA for checking. The CDR3 sequence is 13 residues long. The CDR3: CASSSYQGYEQYF.

The chain carries TRBV10-3 and TRBJ2-7; lacking DNA, the TRBD1 call made by TCRdb goes unchecked. Germline V lookup: CDR1 ENHRY, CDR2 SYGVKD. This CDR3 comprises 18 residues. CDR3 amino acids: CAISESRFQRRGELKQYF.

The chain links TRBV11-2 to TRBJ2-1. The CDR3 covers 12 residues. CDR1 SGHAT and CDR2 FQNNGV come from the germline V gene. CDR3: CASSLIGIEQFF.

The rearrangement joins TRBV20-1 to TRBJ2-3; with no DNA, the TCRdb D assignment of TRBD1 cannot be verified. CDR3 length: 17 residues. Germline V gene lookup returns CDR1 DFQATT and CDR2 SNEGSKA (reference sequence). The CDR3 region is CSARDPRGPTATDTQYF.

The V gene is TRBV12-3 or TRBV12-4, the J gene TRBJ2-3; the TCRdb call, TRBD2, lacks DNA for checking. The CDR3 totals 17 residues. This chain's CDR3 is CASSLSPSRSSTDTQYF.

The chain recombines TRBV5-5 with TRBJ2-4; the D call of TRBD1 rests on TCRdb alone, since no DNA is present to check it. The CDR3 is 14 residues long. CDR1 SGHKS and CDR2 YYEKEE come from the germline V gene (reference sequence). The CDR3 reads CASSFWTVKNIQYF.

The V gene is TRBV3-1, the J gene TRBJ2-7; TCRdb proposes TRBD1, but this gene call is untestable without DNA. The CDR3 runs to 16 residues. Germline CDR1 is LGHDT and CDR2 is YNNKEL (reference sequence). The CDR3 reads CASSPSRDRGLYEQYF.

The rearrangement uses TRBV2 and TRBJ2-2; without DNA, the TCRdb call of TRBD1 cannot be checked. The CDR3 spans 16 residues. Per the germline V gene, CDR1 is SNHLY and CDR2 is FYNNEI. The CDR3 loop reads CASSGYLQGNTGELFF.

This chain uses TRBV20-1 with TRBJ2-3; absent DNA, TCRdb's TRBD2 call cannot be checked. Germline-derived CDR1 and CDR2 are DFQATT and SNEGSKA (reference sequence). The CDR3 spans 15 residues. CDR3 protein: CSALKREGSTDTQYF.

V is TRBV4-3 and J is TRBJ2-4. Germline CDR1 and CDR2: LGHNA and YSLEER. The CDR3 loop spans 14 amino acids. CDR3 in amino acids: CASSQVEGKNIQYF.

This chain's CDR3 is CSVDLKPPGQFF. This chain uses TRBV29-1 with TRBJ2-1. This CDR3 region has 12 residues. Germline V gene lookup returns CDR1 SQVTM and CDR2 ANQGSEA.

The J gene is TRBJ1-5, the V gene TRBV7-8. The CDR3 sequence is 13 residues long. The germline V gene encodes CDR1 SGHVS and CDR2 FQNEAQ. This CDR3 is CASSLTDYQPQHF.

J is TRBJ2-5 and V is TRBV18; TCRdb selects TRBD2, and the lack of DNA leaves this call unchecked. Looked up from germline, CDR1 is KGHSH and CDR2 is LQKENI. CDR3 length: 15 amino acids. CDR3 protein: CASSRTSAIQETQYF. The whole variable domain, remainder taken from reference TRBV18 and TRBJ2-5, is NAGVMQNPRHLVRRRGQEARLRCSPMKGHSHVYWYRQLPEEGLKFMVYLQKENIIDESGMPKERFSAEFPKEGPSILRIQQVVRGDSAAYFCASSRTSAIQETQYFGPGTRLLVL.

The chain recombines TRBV20-1 with TRBJ1-1; TCRdb returns TRBD1, unconfirmable since there is no DNA. CDR1 and CDR2 from the germline V gene are DFQATT and SNEGSKA (reference sequence). The CDR3 contains 16 residues. The CDR3 loop is CSARDPRQGKNTEAFF.

The chain links TRBV6-5 to TRBJ1-1; TCRdb gives TRBD1 as the D gene, but with no DNA this cannot be confirmed. This CDR3 has 13 residues. Looked up from germline, CDR1 is MNHEY and CDR2 is SVGAGI. The CDR3 spells CASRMTENTEAFF.